This entry lists 19 T cell receptor beta chains sequenced from one sample in a study of identifying expanded T cells in peripheral blood. Assay: immunoSEQ multiplex PCR; the TCRdb copy retains only in-frame clones and omits some. The sample lists 83,000 or so clones, roughly 90% occurring once. Sequenced sample: blood. The receptor source for this set is a person aged 18 to 69 in good health.

This clone was seen a single time. This sequence joins TRBV5-6 and TRBJ2-1; 9 bases are shared with TRBD1. The CDR3 has 17 residues. Germline V gives CDR1 SGHDT, CDR2 YYEEEE. The V segment lost 3 bases and the J segment 3 bases; nucleotides outside the gene matches: 10. CDR3 coding DNA: TGTGCCAGCAGCTGGATATCGACAGGGGGAGGCTACAATGAGCAGTTCTTC. Its protein is CASSWISTGGGYNEQFF. Drawing the rest from reference TRBV5-6 and TRBJ2-1, the complete variable domain is DAGVTQSPTHLIKTRGQQVTLRCSPKSGHDTVSWYQQALGQGPQFIFQYYEEEERQRGNFPDRFSGHQFPNYSSELNVNALLLGDSALYLCASSWISTGGGYNEQFFGPGTRLTVL.

The chain carries TRBV19 and TRBJ1-5, with D uncertain. CDR3 size: 14 residues. Germline CDR1 and CDR2: LNHDA and SQIVND (reference sequence). The V end was cut by 1 base, the J end by 5 bases, with 9 bases between. In nucleotides, the CDR3 is TGTGCCAGTAGTATAGGGTGGGGTGATCAGCCCCAGCATTTT. Its protein product is CASSIGWGDQPQHF.

This clone was seen a few times. The gene calls are TRBV6-4 and TRBJ2-7; a weak D match, TRBD1 (6 bases). Trimming left V 0 bases short and J 0 bases short, with 18 bases between. The CDR3 consists of 18 residues. CDR1 and CDR2 (germline): MRHNA, SNTAGT. CDR3 coding DNA: TGTGCCAGCAGTGACTCGAAAGTGGTGGGGGACAACTCCTACGAGCAGTACTTC. Translation: CASSDSKVVGDNSYEQYF.

The chain employs TRBV4-1 and TRBJ2-7; 11 bases align to TRBD1. This CDR3 has 15 amino acids. Germline CDR1 MGHRA, CDR2 YSYEKL. V was clipped by 2 bases and J by 2 bases; unmatched bases: 2. CDR3 bases: TGCGCCAGCAGCCAATTGGGACAGGGGGCCTACGAGCAGTACTTC. Translation: CASSQLGQGAYEQYF.

The V and J genes are TRBV2 and TRBJ2-7; D is uncertain. V lost 6 bases, J lost 3 bases, and 3 bases lay in between. Germline assignment: CDR1 SNHLY and CDR2 FYNNEI. The CDR3 has 10 residues. This CDR3 is CASSDYEQYF. CDR3 nucleotide sequence: TGTGCCAGCAGCGACTACGAGCAGTACTTC.

The rearrangement uses TRBV5-1 and TRBJ1-4; unclear D gene. Trimming cost V 5 bases and J 4 bases, with 12 bases left between them. The CDR3 length is 14 residues. Germline assignment: CDR1 SGHRS and CDR2 YFSETQ. CDR3 region: CASSGGVDNEKLFF. CDR3 nucleotide sequence: TGCGCCAGCAGTGGAGGCGTCGATAATGAAAAACTGTTTTTT.

The V and J genes are TRBV7-9 and TRBJ1-2, with unresolved D. Germline loops: CDR1 SEHNR, CDR2 FQNEAQ (reference sequence). The CDR3 covers 14 residues. Trimming cost V 2 bases and J 4 bases, with 11 bases left between them. CDR3 residues: CASSLLGPSYGYTF. Here the CDR3 DNA reads TGTGCCAGCAGCTTACTGGGTCCTAGCTATGGCTACACCTTC. Full variable domain (remainder filled in from reference TRBV7-9 and TRBJ1-2): DTGVSQNPRHKITKRGQNVTFRCDPISEHNRLYWYRQTLGQGPEFLTYFQNEAQLEKSRLLSDRFSAERPKGSFSTLEIQRTEQGDSAMYLCASSLLGPSYGYTFGSGTRLTVV.

This clone was counted at least ten times. V usage is TRBV6-4 and J usage is TRBJ2-2; weak D call: TRBD2 (5 bases). Germline CDR1 and CDR2: MRHNA and SNTAGT. Trimming shortened V by 3 bases and J by 3 bases, and 5 bases separated the two germline ends. The CDR3 runs 13 residues. The CDR3 loop is CASSEDYTGELFF. CDR3 nucleotides: TGTGCCAGCAGTGAGGACTACACCGGGGAGCTGTTTTTT.

This clone was counted once. The rearrangement joins TRBV30 to TRBJ2-3; TRBD2 matches 9 bases. V lost 2 bases, J lost 6 bases, and 3 bases stayed unmatched. Germline V lookup: CDR1 GTSNPN, CDR2 SVGIG (reference sequence). The CDR3 spans 13 residues. CDR3 sequence (DNA): TGTGCCTGGAGTAGCGGGAGGCCGGATACGCAGTATTTT. Translated, it gives CAWSSGRPDTQYF.

The chain links TRBV20-1 to TRBJ2-1; TRBD2 might be the D (6 bases). V was shortened by 7 bases and J by 5 bases, with 9 bases between the two germline ends. Germline V CDR1 and CDR2: DFQATT, SNEGSKA (reference sequence). The CDR3 consists of 11 residues. This CDR3 reads CSGTTDNEQFF. CDR3 nucleotide sequence: TGCAGTGGGACTACAGACAATGAGCAGTTCTTC.

This chain links TRBV4-3 with TRBJ2-5; a possible D gene is TRBD2 (5 bases). The CDR3 is 15 residues long. V gave up 0 bases and J gave up 5 bases, with 13 bases separating them. Germline V CDR1 and CDR2: LGHNA, YSLEER. CDR3 protein: CASSQDRASRETQYF. DNA for the CDR3: TGCGCCAGCAGCCAAGATCGGGCTAGCCGTGAGACCCAGTACTTC.

This clone showed up just a few times. The gene calls are TRBV7-9 and TRBJ2-3; no definite D call. CDR1 is SEHNR and CDR2 is FQNEAQ in the germline V gene (reference sequence). The ends were cut back, 5 bases at V and 3 bases at J, with 12 bases in the middle. The CDR3 is made up of 14 amino acids. CDR3 bases: TGTGCCAGCAGCAACCAAAGATGGACAGATACGCAGTATTTT. Protein product: CASSNQRWTDTQYF. Complete variable domain (other parts from reference TRBV7-9 and TRBJ2-3): DTGVSQNPRHKITKRGQNVTFRCDPISEHNRLYWYRQTLGQGPEFLTYFQNEAQLEKSRLLSDRFSAERPKGSFSTLEIQRTEQGDSAMYLCASSNQRWTDTQYFGPGTRLTVL.

This rearrangement joins TRBV10-1 to TRBJ2-3; D gene uncertain. The CDR3 has 14 residues. V was cut by 2 bases and J by 2 bases, with 8 bases left in between. Germline-derived CDR1 and CDR2 are WNHNN and SYGVQD (reference sequence). DNA of the CDR3: TGCGCCAGCAGTGAGGGGATACCCACAGATACGCAGTATTTT. The encoded protein is CASSEGIPTDTQYF.

The V call is TRBV9, the J call TRBJ1-2; D uncertain. The CDR3 is 14 residues long. CDR1 is SGDLS and CDR2 is YYNGEE in the germline V gene. Deletions cut 10 bases from V and 3 bases from J, with 19 bases between. The CDR3: CAQKPRRPYYGYTF. The CDR3 DNA reads TGTGCCCAAAAGCCCCGGAGGCCATACTATGGCTACACCTTC.

V usage is TRBV5-4 and J usage is TRBJ2-3; no firm D call. CDR1 is SGHNT and CDR2 is YYREEE in the germline V gene (reference sequence). Trimming stripped 5 bases from V and 8 bases from J, with 9 bases between. The CDR3 is made up of 11 amino acids. The CDR3: CASSTESTQYF. The DNA of the CDR3 is TGTGCCAGCAGTACGGAGAGTACGCAGTATTTT.

The chain is built from TRBV7-9 and TRBJ1-6; TRBD1 aligns across 7 bases. The junction had 3 bases not matched to a gene; V was cut back by 5 bases and J by 5 bases. The CDR3 is made up of 14 amino acids. The germline CDR1 and CDR2 sequences are SEHNR and FQNEAQ (reference sequence). The CDR3 spells CASSKGQDNSPLHF. The CDR3 region has the DNA TGTGCCAGCAGCAAAGGACAGGATAATTCACCCCTCCACTTT.

The chain uses TRBV19 and TRBJ2-7; 12 nucleotides align to TRBD2. This CDR3 has 18 residues. J gave up 5 bases and V 1 base, and 12 bases lay outside the gene matches. Germline values: CDR1 LNHDA, CDR2 SQIVND (reference sequence). CDR3 amino acids: CASSIGASGREERNEQYF. The CDR3 DNA reads TGTGCCAGTAGTATAGGTGCTAGCGGGAGGGAAGAGCGCAACGAGCAGTACTTC.

The rearrangement links TRBV7-9 to TRBJ2-1; D is ambiguous. V lost 4 bases, J lost 4 bases, and 17 bases lay in between. CDR3 length equals 16 residues. Germline V gene data show CDR1 as SEHNR and CDR2 as FQNEAQ (reference sequence). CDR3 residues: CASSSLRANVYNEQFF. CDR3 sequence (DNA): TGTGCCAGCAGCTCTCTACGAGCGAACGTATACAATGAGCAGTTCTTC.

The chain carries TRBV18 and TRBJ2-5; D gene unclear. This CDR3 region has 16 residues. From germline, CDR1 is KGHSH and CDR2 LQKENI. The V and J ends lost 0 bases and 4 bases respectively, with 15 bases between them. The DNA for the CDR3 is TGTGCCAGCTCACCACCACCCGGACGATACGTAGAGACCCAGTACTTC. Translating gives CASSPPPGRYVETQYF.